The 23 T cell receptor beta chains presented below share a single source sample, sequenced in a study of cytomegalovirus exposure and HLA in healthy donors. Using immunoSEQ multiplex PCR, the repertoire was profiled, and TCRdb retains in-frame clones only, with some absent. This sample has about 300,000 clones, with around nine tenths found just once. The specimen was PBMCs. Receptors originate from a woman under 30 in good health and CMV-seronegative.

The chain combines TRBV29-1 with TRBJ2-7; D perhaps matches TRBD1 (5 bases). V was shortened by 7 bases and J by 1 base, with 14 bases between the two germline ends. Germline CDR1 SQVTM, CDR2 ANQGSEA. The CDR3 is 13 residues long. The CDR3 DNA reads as TGCAGCGGTGTAGACAGTCCGTCCTACGAGCAGTACTTC. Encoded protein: CSGVDSPSYEQYF.

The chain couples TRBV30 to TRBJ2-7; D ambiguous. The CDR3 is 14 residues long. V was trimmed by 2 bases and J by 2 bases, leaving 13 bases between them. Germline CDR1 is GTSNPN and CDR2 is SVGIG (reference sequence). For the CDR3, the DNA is TGTGCCTGGAGTACGAGTCCCTTCACCTACGAGCAGTACTTC. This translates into CAWSTSPFTYEQYF.

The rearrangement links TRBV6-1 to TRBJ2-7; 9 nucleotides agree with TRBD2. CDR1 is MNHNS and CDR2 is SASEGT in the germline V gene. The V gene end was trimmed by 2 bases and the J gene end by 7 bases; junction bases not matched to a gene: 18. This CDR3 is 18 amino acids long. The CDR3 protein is CASSEFRLAEFSREEQYF. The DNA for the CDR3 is TGTGCCAGCAGTGAATTCAGACTAGCGGAATTCTCTAGGGAAGAGCAGTACTTC.

The CDR3 reads CASSTRQGAGTEAFF. CDR3 bases: TGTGCCAGCAGCACAAGACAGGGGGCGGGCACTGAAGCTTTCTTT. The chain employs TRBV27 and TRBJ1-1; the match to TRBD1 covers 10 bases. J lost 4 bases, V lost 6 bases, and 8 bases had no gene match. The CDR3 is 15 amino acids. The germline gives CDR1 MNHEY, CDR2 SMNVEV (reference sequence).

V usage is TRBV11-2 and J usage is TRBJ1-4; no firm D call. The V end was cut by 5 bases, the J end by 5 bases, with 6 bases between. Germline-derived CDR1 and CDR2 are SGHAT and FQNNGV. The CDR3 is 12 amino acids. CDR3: CASSRVNEKLFF. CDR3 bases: TGTGCCAGCAGCCGGGTAAATGAAAAACTGTTTTTT.

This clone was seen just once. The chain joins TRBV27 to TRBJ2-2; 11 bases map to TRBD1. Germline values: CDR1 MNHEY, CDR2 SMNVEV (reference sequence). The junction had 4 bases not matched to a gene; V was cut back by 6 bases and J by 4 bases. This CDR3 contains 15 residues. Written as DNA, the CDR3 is TGTGCCAGCAGCAAGGGACAGGGGGTCACCGGGGAGCTGTTTTTT. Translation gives CASSKGQGVTGELFF.

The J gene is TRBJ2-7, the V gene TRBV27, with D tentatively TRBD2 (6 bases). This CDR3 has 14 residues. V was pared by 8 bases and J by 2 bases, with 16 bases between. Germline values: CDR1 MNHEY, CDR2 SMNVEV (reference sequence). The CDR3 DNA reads TGTGCCAGCGGGTCTCGGAGGGGACCCTACGAGCAGTACTTC. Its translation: CASGSRRGPYEQYF.

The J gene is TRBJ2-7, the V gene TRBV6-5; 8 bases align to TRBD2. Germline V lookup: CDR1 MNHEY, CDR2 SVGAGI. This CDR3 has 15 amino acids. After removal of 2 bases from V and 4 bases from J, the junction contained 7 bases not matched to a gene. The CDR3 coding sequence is TGTGCCAGCAGTTACCGTAGCGGGAAGGGTTACGAGCAGTACTTC. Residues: CASSYRSGKGYEQYF.

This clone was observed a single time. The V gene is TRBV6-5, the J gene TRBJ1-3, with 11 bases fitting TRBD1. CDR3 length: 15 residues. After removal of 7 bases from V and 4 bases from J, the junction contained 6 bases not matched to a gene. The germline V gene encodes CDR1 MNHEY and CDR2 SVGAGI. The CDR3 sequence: CASTQGQGVGNTIYF. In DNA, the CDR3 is TGTGCCAGCACCCAGGGACAGGGGGTCGGAAACACCATATATTTT.

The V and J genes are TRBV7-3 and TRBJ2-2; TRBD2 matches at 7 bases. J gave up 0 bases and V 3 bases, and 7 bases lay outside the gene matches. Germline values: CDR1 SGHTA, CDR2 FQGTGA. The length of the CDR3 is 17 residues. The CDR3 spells CASSFKPSGTNTGELFF. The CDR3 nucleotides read TGTGCCAGCAGCTTTAAACCAAGCGGGACGAACACCGGGGAGCTGTTTTTT.

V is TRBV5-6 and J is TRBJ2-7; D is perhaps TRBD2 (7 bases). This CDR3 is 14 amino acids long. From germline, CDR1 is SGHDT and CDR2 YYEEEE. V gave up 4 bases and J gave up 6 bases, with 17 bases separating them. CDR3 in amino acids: CASSPGGLAAEQYF. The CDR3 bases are TGTGCCAGCAGCCCTGGGGGGCTAGCGGCCGAGCAGTACTTC. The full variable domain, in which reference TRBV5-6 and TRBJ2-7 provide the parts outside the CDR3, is DAGVTQSPTHLIKTRGQQVTLRCSPKSGHDTVSWYQQALGQGPQFIFQYYEEEERQRGNFPDRFSGHQFPNYSSELNVNALLLGDSALYLCASSPGGLAAEQYFGPGTRLTVT.

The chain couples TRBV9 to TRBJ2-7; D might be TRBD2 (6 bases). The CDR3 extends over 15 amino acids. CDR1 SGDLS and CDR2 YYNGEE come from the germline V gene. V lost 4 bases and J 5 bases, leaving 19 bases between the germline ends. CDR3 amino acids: CASSPEVREIDEQYF. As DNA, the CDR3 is TGTGCCAGCAGCCCAGAGGTCCGGGAGATCGACGAGCAGTACTTC.

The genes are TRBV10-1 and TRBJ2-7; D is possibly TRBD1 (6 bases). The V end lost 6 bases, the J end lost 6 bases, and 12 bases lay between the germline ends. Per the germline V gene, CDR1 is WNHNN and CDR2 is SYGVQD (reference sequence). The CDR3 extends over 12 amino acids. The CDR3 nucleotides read TGCGCCAGCAGGGACAGTACCGGCGAGCAGTACTTC. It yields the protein CASRDSTGEQYF.

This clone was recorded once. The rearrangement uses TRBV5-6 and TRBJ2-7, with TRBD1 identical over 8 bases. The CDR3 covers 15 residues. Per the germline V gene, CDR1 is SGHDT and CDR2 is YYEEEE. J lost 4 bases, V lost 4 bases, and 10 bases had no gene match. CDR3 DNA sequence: TGTGCCAGCAGCCTGCCACAGGGGGGAAAATACGAGCAGTACTTC. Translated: CASSLPQGGKYEQYF.

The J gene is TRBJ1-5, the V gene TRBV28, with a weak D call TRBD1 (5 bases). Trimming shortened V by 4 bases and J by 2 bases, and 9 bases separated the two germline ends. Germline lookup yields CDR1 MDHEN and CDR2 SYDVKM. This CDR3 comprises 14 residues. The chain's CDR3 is CASSSRVGNQPQHF. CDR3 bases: TGTGCCAGCAGTTCCAGGGTGGGCAATCAGCCCCAGCATTTT.

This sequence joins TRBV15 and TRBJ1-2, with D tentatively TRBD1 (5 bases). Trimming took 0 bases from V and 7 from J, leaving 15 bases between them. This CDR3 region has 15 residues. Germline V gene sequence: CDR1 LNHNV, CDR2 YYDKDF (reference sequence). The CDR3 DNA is TGTGCCACCAGCAGAGATCGAGGGACTAGGGCTGGCTACACCTTC. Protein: CATSRDRGTRAGYTF.

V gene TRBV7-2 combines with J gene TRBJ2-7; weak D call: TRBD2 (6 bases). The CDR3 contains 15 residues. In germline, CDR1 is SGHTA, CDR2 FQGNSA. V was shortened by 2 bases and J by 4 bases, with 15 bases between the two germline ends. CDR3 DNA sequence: TGTGCCAGCAGCTTATGGGTCGGGAGTCAGTACGAGCAGTACTTC. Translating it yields CASSLWVGSQYEQYF.

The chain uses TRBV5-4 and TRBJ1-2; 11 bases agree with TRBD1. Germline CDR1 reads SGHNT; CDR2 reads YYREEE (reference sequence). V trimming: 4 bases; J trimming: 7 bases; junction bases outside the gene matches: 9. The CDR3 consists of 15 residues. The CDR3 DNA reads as TGTGCCAGCAGCCTCCGGGACAGGGGGTTGGGTGGCTACACCTTC. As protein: CASSLRDRGLGGYTF.

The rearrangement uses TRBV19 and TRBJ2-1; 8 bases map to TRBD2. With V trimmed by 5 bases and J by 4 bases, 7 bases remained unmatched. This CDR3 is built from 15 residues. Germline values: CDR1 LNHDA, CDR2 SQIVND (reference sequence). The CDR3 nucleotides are TGTGCCAGTAGTGCCCGGGAGGGCCGGTACAATGAGCAGTTCTTC. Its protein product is CASSAREGRYNEQFF.

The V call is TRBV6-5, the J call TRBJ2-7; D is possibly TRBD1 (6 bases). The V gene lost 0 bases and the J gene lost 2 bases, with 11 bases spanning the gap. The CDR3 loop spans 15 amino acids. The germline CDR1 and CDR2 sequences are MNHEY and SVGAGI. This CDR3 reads CASSYSDRSPYEQYF. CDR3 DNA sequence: TGTGCCAGCAGTTACTCCGACAGGTCCCCCTACGAGCAGTACTTC.

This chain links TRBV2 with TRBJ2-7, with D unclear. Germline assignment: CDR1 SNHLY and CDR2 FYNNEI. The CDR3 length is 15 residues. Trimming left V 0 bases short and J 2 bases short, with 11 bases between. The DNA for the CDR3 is TGTGCCAGCAGTGAAGCAAGCCCTTCAACCTACGAGCAGTACTTC. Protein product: CASSEASPSTYEQYF.

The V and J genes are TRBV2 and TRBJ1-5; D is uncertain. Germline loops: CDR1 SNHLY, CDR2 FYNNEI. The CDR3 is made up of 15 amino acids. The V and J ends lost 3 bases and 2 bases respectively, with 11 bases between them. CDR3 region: CASSELAPRNQPQHF. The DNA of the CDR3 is TGTGCCAGCAGTGAGTTGGCCCCCCGCAATCAGCCCCAGCATTTT.

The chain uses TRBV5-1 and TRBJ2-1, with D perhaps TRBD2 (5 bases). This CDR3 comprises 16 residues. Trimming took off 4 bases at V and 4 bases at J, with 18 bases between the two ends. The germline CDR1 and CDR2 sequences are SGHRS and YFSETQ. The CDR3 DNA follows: TGCGCCAGCAGCCCCTCCCCTTTAGCGAGATACAATGAGCAGTTCTTC. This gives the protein CASSPSPLARYNEQFF.